The 24 T cell receptor beta chains in this list originate from one sample, sequenced in a study of blood T cell repertoires in COVID-19. Sequencing was performed with immunoSEQ multiplex PCR; in TCRdb, only in-frame clones are kept and a portion is missing. The sample holds approximately 150,000 clones; around 83% are singletons and the top ten take roughly a fifth. Sequencing was carried out using peripheral blood. The receptor set was obtained from a woman in her seventies who had recovered from COVID-19.

The J gene is TRBJ2-3, the V gene TRBV4-1; 11 bases are shared with TRBD2. This CDR3 spans 16 amino acids. Losses at the gene ends were 1 base for V and 7 bases for J; bases not matched to a gene: 7. The germline gives CDR1 MGHRA, CDR2 YSYEKL. CDR3 in amino acids: CASSQGTGLAENTQYF. CDR3 DNA sequence: TGCGCCAGCAGCCAAGGTACGGGACTAGCGGAGAATACGCAGTATTTT.

This clone was recorded once. The chain combines TRBV27 with TRBJ1-2; D not certain. The CDR3 totals 16 residues. Per germline, CDR1 MNHEY and CDR2 SMNVEV (reference sequence). The V and J ends lost 5 bases and 4 bases respectively, with 20 bases between them. The CDR3 here is CASSNHKVPRGYGYTF. The CDR3 DNA sequence: TGTGCCAGCAGTAACCACAAGGTCCCCCGGGGCTATGGCTACACCTTC.

V is TRBV20-1 and J is TRBJ2-2; the match to TRBD1 covers 8 bases. This CDR3 spans 15 amino acids. V was clipped by 3 bases and J by 3 bases; unmatched bases: 6. CDR1 is DFQATT and CDR2 is SNEGSKA in the germline V gene (reference sequence). This CDR3 reads CSASGQGADTGELFF. The CDR3 nucleotides read TGCAGTGCTAGTGGGCAGGGGGCGGACACCGGGGAGCTGTTTTTT.

This clone has only one observation. V and J are TRBV2 and TRBJ2-2; D unclear. Germline V gene sequence: CDR1 SNHLY, CDR2 FYNNEI. The CDR3 is made up of 12 amino acids. The ends were cut back, 8 bases at V and 3 bases at J, with 7 bases in the middle. CDR3 nucleotides: TGTGCCAGCGTCCAGTACACCGGGGAGCTGTTTTTT. This translates into CASVQYTGELFF.

The chain couples TRBV5-4 to TRBJ2-2, with 9 bases fitting TRBD2. Trimming removed 1 base from V and 4 bases from J; junction bases left unmatched: 11. This CDR3 contains 18 residues. CDR1 is SGHNT and CDR2 is YYREEE in the germline V gene (reference sequence). DNA of the CDR3: TGTGCCAGCAGCTTGTTCGTTGGCGGGAGGGCTGGCACCGGGGAGCTGTTTTTT. Its translation: CASSLFVGGRAGTGELFF. Drawing the rest from reference TRBV5-4 and TRBJ2-2, the complete variable domain is ETGVTQSPTHLIKTRGQQVTLRCSSQSGHNTVSWYQQALGQGPQFIFQYYREEENGRGNFPPRFSGLQFPNYSSELNVNALELDDSALYLCASSLFVGGRAGTGELFFGEGSRLTVL.

A single count supports this clone. This chain connects TRBV6-5 to TRBJ1-3, with D tentatively TRBD1 (5 bases). Between the trimmed V and J ends, which lost 7 bases and 7 bases, there was a span of 20 bases. The CDR3 sequence is 15 residues long. CDR1 and CDR2 from the germline V gene are MNHEY and SVGAGI. The CDR3 DNA sequence: TGTGCCAGCACCCGGGGGGTTAGAGAACGGAACACCATATATTTT. Encoded protein: CASTRGVRERNTIYF.

V and J are TRBV6-5 and TRBJ1-2; D possibly corresponds to TRBD1 (6 bases). Trimming took off 6 bases at V and 6 bases at J, with 11 bases between the two ends. This CDR3 is 12 amino acids long. Looked up from germline, CDR1 is MNHEY and CDR2 is SVGAGI. The DNA of the CDR3 is TGTGCCAGCAGCCGGACAGCCAATGGCTACACCTTC. Encoded protein: CASSRTANGYTF.

This chain uses TRBV14 with TRBJ1-6; D not resolved. With 1 base removed from V and 6 bases from J, the gap between germline ends came to 4 bases. The CDR3 consists of 13 residues. In germline, CDR1 is SGHDN, CDR2 FVKESK. The CDR3 sequence is CASSQALNSPLHF. The CDR3 DNA reads as TGTGCCAGCAGCCAAGCCCTTAATTCACCCCTCCACTTT.

The rearrangement links TRBV5-1 to TRBJ1-2; D gene ambiguous. Germline V lookup: CDR1 SGHRS, CDR2 YFSETQ. The CDR3 loop spans 15 amino acids. V gave up 4 bases and J gave up 2 bases, with 15 bases separating them. Here the CDR3 DNA reads TGCGCCAGCAGCCCCTGGGAGGGCACCAACTATGGCTACACCTTC. It codes for CASSPWEGTNYGYTF.

The chain couples TRBV2 to TRBJ2-7; 9 positions match TRBD1. The CDR3 has 15 amino acids. V lost 2 bases and J lost 3; bases outside the gene matches: 5. Germline CDR1 reads SNHLY; CDR2 reads FYNNEI. The CDR3 region has the DNA TGTGCCAGCAGTGAATACGGGACAGGGAACTACGAGCAGTACTTC. The encoded protein is CASSEYGTGNYEQYF.

The V gene is TRBV7-9, the J gene TRBJ2-1; D not certain. Germline CDR1 reads SEHNR; CDR2 reads FQNEAQ (reference sequence). The CDR3 spans 11 residues. Trimming pared 5 bases from V and 15 bases from J, leaving 14 bases between. The CDR3 reads CASSLRSGAFF. As DNA, the CDR3 is TGTGCCAGCAGCCTTCGCTCGGGTGCGTTCTTC. The variable domain in full, completed from reference TRBV7-9 and TRBJ2-1, reads DTGVSQNPRHKITKRGQNVTFRCDPISEHNRLYWYRQTLGQGPEFLTYFQNEAQLEKSRLLSDRFSAERPKGSFSTLEIQRTEQGDSAMYLCASSLRSGAFFGPGTRLTVL.

The chain uses TRBV7-2 and TRBJ2-1; 8 bases fit TRBD2. The germline V gene has CDR1 SGHTA and CDR2 FQGNSA. Germline trimming cut 6 bases from V and 0 bases from J; bases unmatched to any gene: 10. The CDR3 has 17 residues. The CDR3 nucleotides read TGTGCCAGCAGGCCCCGGGGGGGTCGGTACTCCTACAATGAGCAGTTCTTC. Its translation: CASRPRGGRYSYNEQFF.

V is TRBV9 and J is TRBJ2-6; D is undetermined. The CDR3 is 14 residues long. Germline values: CDR1 SGDLS, CDR2 YYNGEE. Trimming stripped 4 bases from V and 0 bases from J, with 5 bases between. CDR3 in DNA: TGTGCCAGCAGCCTGGCCTCTGGGGCCAACGTCCTGACTTTC. It is translated as CASSLASGANVLTF.

This chain joins TRBV6-1 and TRBJ2-1; TRBD2 aligns across 12 bases. Germline trimming cut 0 bases from V and 10 bases from J; bases unmatched to any gene: 10. CDR1 MNHNS and CDR2 SASEGT come from the germline V gene. The CDR3 is 17 residues long. CDR3 loop: CASSEARASGRGGEQFF. For the CDR3, the DNA is TGTGCCAGCAGTGAAGCAAGGGCTAGCGGGAGGGGAGGGGAGCAGTTCTTC.

The rearrangement joins TRBV11-2 to TRBJ1-3; no reliable D call. V gave up 1 base and J gave up 2 bases, with 9 bases separating them. Germline values: CDR1 SGHAT, CDR2 FQNNGV. CDR3 length: 15 residues. The CDR3: CASSLAGQAGNTIYF. The CDR3 DNA sequence: TGTGCCAGCAGCTTAGCCGGCCAGGCTGGAAACACCATATATTTT.

The chain combines TRBV7-6 with TRBJ2-3, with 11 bases identical to TRBD2. The CDR3 loop spans 18 amino acids. J gave up 4 bases and V 1 base, and 10 bases lay outside the gene matches. CDR1 and CDR2 (germline): SGHVS, FNYEAQ. CDR3 amino acids: CASSLGRVAGGPADTQYF. Written as DNA, the CDR3 is TGTGCCAGCAGCTTAGGGAGGGTAGCGGGAGGGCCCGCAGATACGCAGTATTTT.

This clone came up once. The chain links TRBV7-2 to TRBJ2-5, with D unclear. CDR3 length: 12 amino acids. Trimming cost V 7 bases and J 5 bases, with 11 bases left between them. Germline CDR1 is SGHTA and CDR2 is FQGNSA. The CDR3 protein is CASTPGGETQYF. CDR3 DNA: TGTGCCAGCACCCCGGGTGGGGAGACCCAGTACTTC. Full variable domain (missing parts from reference TRBV7-2 and TRBJ2-5): GAGVSQSPSNKVTEKGKDVELRCDPISGHTALYWYRQSLGQGLEFLIYFQGNSAPDKSGLPSDRFSAERTGGSVSTLTIQRTQQEDSAVYLCASTPGGETQYFGPGTRLLVL.

This chain links TRBV5-5 with TRBJ2-5, with D possibly being TRBD2 (5 bases). Germline CDR1 reads SGHKS; CDR2 reads YYEKEE (reference sequence). V was shortened by 0 bases and J by 5 bases, with 14 bases between the two germline ends. The CDR3 sequence is 15 residues long. CDR3 residues: CASSLGASTGETQYF. The CDR3 DNA reads as TGTGCCAGCAGCTTGGGGGCCTCGACGGGGGAGACCCAGTACTTC. Together with reference TRBV5-5 and TRBJ2-5, the CDR3 gives the full variable domain: DAGVTQSPTHLIKTRGQQVTLRCSPISGHKSVSWYQQVLGQGPQFIFQYYEKEERGRGNFPDRFSARQFPNYSSELNVNALLLGDSALYLCASSLGASTGETQYFGPGTRLLVL.

The chain carries TRBV5-4 and TRBJ2-7; no reliable D call. Per the germline V gene, CDR1 is SGHNT and CDR2 is YYREEE (reference sequence). V lost 0 bases and J 0 bases, leaving 13 bases between the germline ends. The CDR3 is made up of 16 amino acids. The CDR3 coding sequence is TGTGCCAGCAGCTTGGATCCATTGTACAGCTCCTACGAGCAGTACTTC. Translation: CASSLDPLYSSYEQYF.

This chain joins TRBV5-1 and TRBJ1-2; D is perhaps TRBD1 (6 bases). CDR1 and CDR2 (germline): SGHRS, YFSETQ. V was trimmed by 0 bases and J by 1 base, leaving 10 bases between them. There are 15 residues in the CDR3. Written as DNA, the CDR3 is TGCGCCAGCAGCTTGGCAGGGGAGGGTAACTATGGCTACACCTTC. It translates to CASSLAGEGNYGYTF.

V gene TRBV11-2 combines with J gene TRBJ2-7; 10 bases are shared with TRBD2. Germline CDR1 reads SGHAT; CDR2 reads FQNNGV. This CDR3 is built from 15 residues. V was pared by 5 bases and J by 4 bases, with 8 bases of the junction left unmatched. The CDR3 DNA reads as TGTGCCAGCAGCCGAGGGAGCGGGGGGGTATACGAGCAGTACTTC. It specifies CASSRGSGGVYEQYF.

The V and J genes are TRBV7-9 and TRBJ2-2; possibly TRBD2 for D (6 bases). With 4 bases removed from V and 2 bases from J, the gap between germline ends came to 20 bases. Germline V gene sequence: CDR1 SEHNR, CDR2 FQNEAQ (reference sequence). The CDR3 contains 18 residues. The CDR3 DNA sequence: TGTGCCAGCAGCTCCCTGACTAGACCGGGCCTCAACACCGGGGAGCTGTTTTTT. It specifies CASSSLTRPGLNTGELFF.

This chain connects TRBV21-1 to TRBJ2-7; the table's TRBD2 call for D was not verified on the DNA. TRBV21-1 is classified as a pseudogene. The CDR3 loop spans 14 amino acids. CDR3 sequence: CASSKGGTYYEQYF. The CDR3 coding sequence is TGTGCCAGCAGCAAAGGTGGGACTTATTACGAGCAGTACTTC.

This rearrangement joins TRBV11-1 to TRBJ2-7; possible D gene TRBD2, 6 bases. The V gene lost 2 bases and the J gene lost 6 bases, with 17 bases spanning the gap. Germline CDR1 reads SGHAT; CDR2 reads FQDESV (reference sequence). This CDR3 region has 15 residues. CDR3 loop: CASSLRWSGAGEQYF. As DNA, the CDR3 is TGTGCCAGCAGCTTAAGGTGGTCGGGAGCGGGCGAGCAGTACTTC.